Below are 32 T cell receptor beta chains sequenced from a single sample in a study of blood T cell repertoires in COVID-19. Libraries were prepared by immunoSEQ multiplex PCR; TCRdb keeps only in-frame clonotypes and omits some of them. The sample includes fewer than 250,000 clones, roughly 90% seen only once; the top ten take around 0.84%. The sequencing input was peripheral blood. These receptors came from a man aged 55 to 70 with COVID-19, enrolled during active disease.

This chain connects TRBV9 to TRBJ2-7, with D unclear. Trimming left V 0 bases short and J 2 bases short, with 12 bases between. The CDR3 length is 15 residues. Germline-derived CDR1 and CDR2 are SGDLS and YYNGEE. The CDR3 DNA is TGTGCCAGCAGCGTAGATCCGGGTATGACCTACGAGCAGTACTTC. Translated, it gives CASSVDPGMTYEQYF.

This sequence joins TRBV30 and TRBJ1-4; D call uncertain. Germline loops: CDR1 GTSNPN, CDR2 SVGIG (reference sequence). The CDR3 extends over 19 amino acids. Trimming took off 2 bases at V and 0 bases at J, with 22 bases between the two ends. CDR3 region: CAWSKWKQTYTATNEKLFF. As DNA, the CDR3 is TGTGCCTGGAGTAAGTGGAAACAGACCTATACTGCAACTAATGAAAAACTGTTTTTT.

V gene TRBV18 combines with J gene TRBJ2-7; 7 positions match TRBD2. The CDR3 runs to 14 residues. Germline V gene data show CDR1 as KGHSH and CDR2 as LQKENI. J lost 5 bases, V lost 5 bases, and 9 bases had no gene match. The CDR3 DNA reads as TGTGCCAGCTCAGAAGCGGGGAAGAGCGACGAGCAGTACTTC. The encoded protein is CASSEAGKSDEQYF.

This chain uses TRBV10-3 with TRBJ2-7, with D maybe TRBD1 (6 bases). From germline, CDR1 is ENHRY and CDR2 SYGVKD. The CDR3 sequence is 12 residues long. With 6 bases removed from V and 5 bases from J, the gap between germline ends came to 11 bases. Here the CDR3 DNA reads TGTGCCATCAGGAGAACAGGGAACGAGCAGTACTTC. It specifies CAIRRTGNEQYF.

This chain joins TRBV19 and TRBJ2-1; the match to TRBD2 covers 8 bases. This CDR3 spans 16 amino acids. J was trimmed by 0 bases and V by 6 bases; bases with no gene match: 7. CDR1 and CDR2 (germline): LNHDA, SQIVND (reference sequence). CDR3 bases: TGTGCCAGTAGCCCTTTAGCGGGGTACTCCTACAATGAGCAGTTCTTC. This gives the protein CASSPLAGYSYNEQFF.

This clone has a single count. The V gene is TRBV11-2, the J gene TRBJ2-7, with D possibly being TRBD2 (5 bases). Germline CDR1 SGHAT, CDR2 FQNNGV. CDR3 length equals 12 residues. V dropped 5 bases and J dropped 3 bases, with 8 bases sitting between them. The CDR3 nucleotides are TGTGCCAGCAGCCCCCGGGACTACGAGCAGTACTTC. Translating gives CASSPRDYEQYF.

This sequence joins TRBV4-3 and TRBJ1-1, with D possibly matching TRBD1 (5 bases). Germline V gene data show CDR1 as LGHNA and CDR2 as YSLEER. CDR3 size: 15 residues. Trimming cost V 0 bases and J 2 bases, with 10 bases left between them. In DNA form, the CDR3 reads TGCGCCAGCAGCCAAGATTCGGGGGGAAACACTGAAGCTTTCTTT. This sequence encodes CASSQDSGGNTEAFF.

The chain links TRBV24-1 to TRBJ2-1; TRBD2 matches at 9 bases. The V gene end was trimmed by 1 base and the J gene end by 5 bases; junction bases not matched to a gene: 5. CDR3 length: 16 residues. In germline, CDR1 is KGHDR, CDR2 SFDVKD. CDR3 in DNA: TGTGCCACCAGTGATTTTCTCCTAGCGGGACACAATGAGCAGTTCTTC. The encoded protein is CATSDFLLAGHNEQFF.

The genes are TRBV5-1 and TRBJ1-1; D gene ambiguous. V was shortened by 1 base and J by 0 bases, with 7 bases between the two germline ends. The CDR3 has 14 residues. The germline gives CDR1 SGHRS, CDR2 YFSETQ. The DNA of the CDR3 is TGCGCCAGCAGCTTGACGACACTGAACACTGAAGCTTTCTTT. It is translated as CASSLTTLNTEAFF.

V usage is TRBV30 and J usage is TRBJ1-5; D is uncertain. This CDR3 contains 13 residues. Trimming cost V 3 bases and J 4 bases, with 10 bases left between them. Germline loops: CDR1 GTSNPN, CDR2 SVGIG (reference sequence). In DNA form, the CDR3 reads TGTGCCTGGAGCGAGAGCCTAAATCAGCCCCAGCATTTT. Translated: CAWSESLNQPQHF.

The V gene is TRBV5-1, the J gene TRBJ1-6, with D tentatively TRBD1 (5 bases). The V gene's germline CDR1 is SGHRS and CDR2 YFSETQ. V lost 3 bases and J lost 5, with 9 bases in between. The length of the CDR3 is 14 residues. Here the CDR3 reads CASSSGTNNSPLHF. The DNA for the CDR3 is TGCGCCAGCAGCTCGGGGACTAATAATTCACCCCTCCACTTT. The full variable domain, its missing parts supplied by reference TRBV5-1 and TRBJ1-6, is KAGVTQTPRYLIKTRGQQVTLSCSPISGHRSVSWYQQTPGQGLQFLFEYFSETQRNKGNFPGRFSGRQFSNSRSEMNVSTLELGDSALYLCASSSGTNNSPLHFGNGTRLTVT.

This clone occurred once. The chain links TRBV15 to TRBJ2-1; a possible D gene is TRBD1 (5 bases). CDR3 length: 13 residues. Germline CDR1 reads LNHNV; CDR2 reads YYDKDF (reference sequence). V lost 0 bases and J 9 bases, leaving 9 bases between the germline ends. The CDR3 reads CATSREPRGEQFF. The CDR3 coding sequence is TGTGCCACCAGCAGAGAGCCTAGGGGTGAGCAGTTCTTC.

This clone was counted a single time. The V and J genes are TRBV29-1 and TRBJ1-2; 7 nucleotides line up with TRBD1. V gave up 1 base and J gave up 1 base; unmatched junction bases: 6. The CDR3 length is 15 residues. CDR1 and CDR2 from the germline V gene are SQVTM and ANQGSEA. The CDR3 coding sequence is TGCAGCGTTGAAGTCGGACAGGTGATTAACTATGGCTACACCTTC. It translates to CSVEVGQVINYGYTF. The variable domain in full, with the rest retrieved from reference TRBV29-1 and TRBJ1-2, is SAVISQKPSRDICQRGTSLTIQCQVDSQVTMMFWYRQQPGQSLTLIATANQGSEATYESGFVIDKFPISRPNLTFSTLTVSNMSPEDSSIYLCSVEVGQVINYGYTFGSGTRLTVV.

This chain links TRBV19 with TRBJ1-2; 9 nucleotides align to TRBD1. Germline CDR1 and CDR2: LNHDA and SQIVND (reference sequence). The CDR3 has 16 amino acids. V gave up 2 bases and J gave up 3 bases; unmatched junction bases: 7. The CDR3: CASSIISWTGDYGYTF. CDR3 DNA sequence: TGTGCCAGTAGTATAATATCTTGGACAGGGGACTATGGCTACACCTTC.

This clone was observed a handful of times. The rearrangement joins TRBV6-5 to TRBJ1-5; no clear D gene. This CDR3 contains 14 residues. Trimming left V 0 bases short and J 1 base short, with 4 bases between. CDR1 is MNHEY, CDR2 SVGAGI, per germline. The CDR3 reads CASSYSRSNQPQHF. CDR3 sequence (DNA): TGTGCCAGCAGTTACTCTAGAAGCAATCAGCCCCAGCATTTT.

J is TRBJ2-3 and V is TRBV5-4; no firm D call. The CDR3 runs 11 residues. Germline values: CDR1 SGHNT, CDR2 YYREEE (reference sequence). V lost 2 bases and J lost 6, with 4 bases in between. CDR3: CASSFMDTQYF. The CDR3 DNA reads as TGTGCCAGCAGCTTCATGGATACGCAGTATTTT. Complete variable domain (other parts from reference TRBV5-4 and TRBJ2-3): ETGVTQSPTHLIKTRGQQVTLRCSSQSGHNTVSWYQQALGQGPQFIFQYYREEENGRGNFPPRFSGLQFPNYSSELNVNALELDDSALYLCASSFMDTQYFGPGTRLTVL.

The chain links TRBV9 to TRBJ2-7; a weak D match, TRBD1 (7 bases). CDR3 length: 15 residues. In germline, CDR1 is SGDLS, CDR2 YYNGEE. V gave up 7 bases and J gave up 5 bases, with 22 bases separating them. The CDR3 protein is CASARGAPIVDEQYF. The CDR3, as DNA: TGTGCCAGCGCCAGGGGGGCTCCCATTGTCGACGAGCAGTACTTC.

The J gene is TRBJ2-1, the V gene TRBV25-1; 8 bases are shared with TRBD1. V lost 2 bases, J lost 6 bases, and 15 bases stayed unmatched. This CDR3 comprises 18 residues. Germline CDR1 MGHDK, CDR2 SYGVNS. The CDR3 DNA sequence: TGTGCCAGCAGTGAAACCCGGGGGACAGGCCATTACATCAATGAGCAGTTCTTC. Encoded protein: CASSETRGTGHYINEQFF.

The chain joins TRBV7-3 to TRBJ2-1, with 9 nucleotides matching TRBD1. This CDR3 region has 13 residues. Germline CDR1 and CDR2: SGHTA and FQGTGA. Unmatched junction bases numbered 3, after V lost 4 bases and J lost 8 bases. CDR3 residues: CASSSGQGYEQFF. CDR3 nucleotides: TGTGCCAGCAGCTCCGGACAGGGGTATGAGCAGTTCTTC.

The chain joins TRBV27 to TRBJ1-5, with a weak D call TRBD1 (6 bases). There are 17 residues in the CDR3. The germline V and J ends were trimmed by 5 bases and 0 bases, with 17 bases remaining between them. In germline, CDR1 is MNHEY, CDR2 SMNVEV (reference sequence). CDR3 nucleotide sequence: TGTGCCAGCAGTCCATCCAGGGGAATTAATAGCAATCAGCCCCAGCATTTT. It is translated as CASSPSRGINSNQPQHF.

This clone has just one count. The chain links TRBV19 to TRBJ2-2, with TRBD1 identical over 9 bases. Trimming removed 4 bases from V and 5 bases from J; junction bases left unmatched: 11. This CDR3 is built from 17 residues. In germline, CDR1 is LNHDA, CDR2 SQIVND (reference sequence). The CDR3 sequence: CASSSPPGQGKTGELFF. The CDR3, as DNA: TGTGCCAGTAGTAGCCCCCCGGGACAGGGTAAAACCGGGGAGCTGTTTTTT. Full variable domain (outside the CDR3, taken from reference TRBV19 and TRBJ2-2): DGGITQSPKYLFRKEGQNVTLSCEQNLNHDAMYWYRQDPGQGLRLIYYSQIVNDFQKGDIAEGYSVSREKKESFPLTVTSAQKNPTAFYLCASSSPPGQGKTGELFFGEGSRLTVL.

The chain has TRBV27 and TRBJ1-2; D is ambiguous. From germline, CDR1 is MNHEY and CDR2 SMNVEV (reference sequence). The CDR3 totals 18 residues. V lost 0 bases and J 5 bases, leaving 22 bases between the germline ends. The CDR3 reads CASSLSGWVANGPYGYTF. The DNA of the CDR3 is TGTGCCAGCAGTTTATCGGGTTGGGTAGCGAACGGACCATATGGCTACACCTTC.

This CDR3 reads CASRAKGGQPKFKYGYTF. CDR3 nucleotide sequence: TGTGCCAGCAGGGCTAAAGGGGGACAGCCAAAATTTAAATATGGCTACACCTTC. This chain joins TRBV28 and TRBJ1-2, with 7 bases matching TRBD1. With 6 bases clipped from V and 5 bases from J, the junction kept 21 bases outside the gene matches. The germline gives CDR1 MDHEN, CDR2 SYDVKM. The CDR3 is 18 amino acids.

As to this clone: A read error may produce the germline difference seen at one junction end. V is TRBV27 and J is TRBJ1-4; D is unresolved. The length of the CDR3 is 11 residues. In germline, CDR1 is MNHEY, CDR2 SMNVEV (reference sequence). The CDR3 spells CASSLELQFPF. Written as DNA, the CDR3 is TGTGCCAGCAGTTTAGAGCTACAGTTTCCATTT.

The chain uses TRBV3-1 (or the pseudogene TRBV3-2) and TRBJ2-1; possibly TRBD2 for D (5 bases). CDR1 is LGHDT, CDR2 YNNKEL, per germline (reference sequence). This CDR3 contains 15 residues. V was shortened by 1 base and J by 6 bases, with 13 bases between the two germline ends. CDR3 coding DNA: TGTGCCAGCAGCCAAGGTCGGGTACTAGGCAATGAGCAGTTCTTC. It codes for CASSQGRVLGNEQFF.

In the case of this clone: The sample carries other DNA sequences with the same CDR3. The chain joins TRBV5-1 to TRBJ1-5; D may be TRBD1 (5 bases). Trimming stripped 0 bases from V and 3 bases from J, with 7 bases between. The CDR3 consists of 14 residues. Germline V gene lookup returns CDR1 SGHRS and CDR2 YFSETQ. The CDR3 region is CASSLGQSNQPQHF. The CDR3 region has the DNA TGCGCCAGCAGCTTGGGACAGTCCAATCAGCCCCAGCATTTT.

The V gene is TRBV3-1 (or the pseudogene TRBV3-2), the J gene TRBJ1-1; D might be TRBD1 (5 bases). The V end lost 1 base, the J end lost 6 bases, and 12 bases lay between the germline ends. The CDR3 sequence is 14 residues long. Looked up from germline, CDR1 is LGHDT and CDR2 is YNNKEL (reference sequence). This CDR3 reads CASSQGLPGSEAFF. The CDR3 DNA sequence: TGTGCCAGCAGCCAAGGATTACCAGGGTCTGAAGCTTTCTTT.

CDR3: CASSRGGNTEAFF. The CDR3 DNA sequence: TGTGCCAGCAGCCGAGGGGGTAACACTGAAGCTTTCTTT. This chain connects TRBV3-1 (or the pseudogene TRBV3-2) to TRBJ1-1, with D perhaps matching TRBD1 (6 bases). Germline-derived CDR1 and CDR2 are LGHDT and YNNKEL (reference sequence). Trimming left V 4 bases short and J 2 bases short, with 8 bases between. This CDR3 contains 13 residues.

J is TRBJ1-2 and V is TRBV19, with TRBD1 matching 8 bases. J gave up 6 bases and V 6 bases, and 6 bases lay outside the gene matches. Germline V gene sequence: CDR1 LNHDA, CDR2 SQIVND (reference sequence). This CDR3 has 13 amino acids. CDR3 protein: CASSRTGTNGYTF. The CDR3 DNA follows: TGTGCCAGTAGCCGGACAGGGACGAATGGCTACACCTTC.

The CDR3 region has the DNA TGTGCCAGCAGCACCGGACAGGGCGTCTATAATTCACCCCTCCACTTT. Translating gives CASSTGQGVYNSPLHF. The chain employs TRBV5-5 and TRBJ1-6, with TRBD1 identical over 8 bases. The CDR3 is 16 residues long. The V gene end was trimmed by 4 bases and the J gene end by 3 bases; junction bases not matched to a gene: 6. Germline V gene lookup returns CDR1 SGHKS and CDR2 YYEKEE (reference sequence).

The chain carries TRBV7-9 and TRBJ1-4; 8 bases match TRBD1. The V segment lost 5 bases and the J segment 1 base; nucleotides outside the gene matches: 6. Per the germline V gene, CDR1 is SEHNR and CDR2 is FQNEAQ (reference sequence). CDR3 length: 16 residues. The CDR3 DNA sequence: TGTGCCAGCAGCGAGGACAGGGTGCGAACTAATGAAAAACTGTTTTTT. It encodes CASSEDRVRTNEKLFF.

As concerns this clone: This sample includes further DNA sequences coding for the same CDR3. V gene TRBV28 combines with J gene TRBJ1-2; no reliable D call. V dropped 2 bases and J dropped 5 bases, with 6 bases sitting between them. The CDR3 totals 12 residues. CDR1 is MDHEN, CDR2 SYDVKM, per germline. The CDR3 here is CASSLREYGYTF. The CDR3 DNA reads TGTGCCAGCAGTTTACGGGAGTATGGCTACACCTTC.